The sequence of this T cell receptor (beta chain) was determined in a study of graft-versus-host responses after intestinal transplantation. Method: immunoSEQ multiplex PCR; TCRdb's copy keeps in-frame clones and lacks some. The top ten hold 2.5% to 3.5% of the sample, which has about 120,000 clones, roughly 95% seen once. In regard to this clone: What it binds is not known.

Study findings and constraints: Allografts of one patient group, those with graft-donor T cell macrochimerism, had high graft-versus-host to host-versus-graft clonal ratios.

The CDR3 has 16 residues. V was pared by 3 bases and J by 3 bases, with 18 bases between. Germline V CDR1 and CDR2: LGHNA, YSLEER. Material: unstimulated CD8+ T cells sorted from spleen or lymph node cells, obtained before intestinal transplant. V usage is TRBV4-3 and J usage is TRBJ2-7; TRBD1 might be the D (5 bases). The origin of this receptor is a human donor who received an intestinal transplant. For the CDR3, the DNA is TGCGCCAGCAGCCATGACGCAGGGTCCGTGATCTACGAGCAGTACTTC. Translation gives CASSHDAGSVIYEQYF.